This T cell receptor beta chain was obtained from a study of cytomegalovirus exposure and HLA in healthy donors. This clone showed up just a few times. Its specificity is not known. Study-level findings and limits: There were several of the most significant clusters that appeared linked to common viral pathogens in a later analysis.

Though nominally healthy at sampling, donors likely had unrecorded immune exposures. Amplification used 60 Vbeta primers and 13 Jbeta primers. Produced via immunoSEQ multiplex PCR; TCRdb's table is partial and in-frame only. This table has under 150,000 clones, nearly 80% appearing once. Sequencing was done on a sample of PBMCs. The clonotype comes from a man in his forties or fifties in good health and CMV-seropositive.

CDR3 nucleotide sequence: TGTGCCAGCAGCCCACCGACTAGCACAGATACGCAGTATTTT. Its protein is CASSPPTSTDTQYF. The J gene is TRBJ2-3, the V gene TRBV7-9; D is undetermined. V shed 5 bases and J shed 0 bases, with 9 bases lying between them. CDR1 is SEHNR, CDR2 FQNEAQ, per germline (reference sequence). The CDR3 is 14 amino acids.